The present T cell receptor beta chain was sequenced within a study of Tregs in tolerant kidney transplant recipients. Mixed chimerism was transient after nonmyeloablative marrow transplants from related graft donors. Thawed PBMCs were FACS-sorted into unstimulated CD4+CD25+CD127- regulatory T cells, CD4+CD25- non-regulatory cells, CD4 and CD8 cells. Remarks on this clone: Antigen unknown.

Whole-study results and caveats: Tolerant patients' donor-specific Tregs expanded beyond overall Tregs, suggesting antigen-driven growth. Activated donor B cell expansion appeared to reveal the most relevant donor-specific TCRbeta repertoire.

The repertoire was sequenced with immunoSEQ multiplex PCR; TCRdb's copy has only in-frame clones and lacks some. Counted here are 65,000 to 85,000 clones, 91% occurring once; the ten biggest clones make up roughly 1.5%. Per germline, CDR1 LNHDA and CDR2 SQIVND (reference sequence). The CDR3 is made up of 16 amino acids. V gave up 5 bases and J gave up 0 bases, with 14 bases separating them. The source is a human patient who received a combined kidney and bone marrow transplant. These T cells may partly come from the graft donor. This chain links TRBV19 with TRBJ2-1, with no clear D. Specimen: CD4+ T cells from blood (PBMCs), collected 24 months after the transplant. The CDR3 here is CASSPSLGRSYNEQFF. The DNA of the CDR3 is TGTGCCAGTAGTCCTTCGCTAGGCCGCTCCTACAATGAGCAGTTCTTC.